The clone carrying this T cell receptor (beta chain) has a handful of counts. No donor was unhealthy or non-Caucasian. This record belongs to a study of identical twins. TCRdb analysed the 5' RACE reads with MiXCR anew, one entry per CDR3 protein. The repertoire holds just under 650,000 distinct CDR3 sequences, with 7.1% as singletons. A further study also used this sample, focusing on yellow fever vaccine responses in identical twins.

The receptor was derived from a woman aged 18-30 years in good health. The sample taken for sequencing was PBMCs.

The CDR3 reads CASSHRDRGRIKDGYTF. Here the CDR3 DNA reads TGCGCCAGCAGCCATAGGGACAGGGGGCGAATAAAGGATGGCTACACCTTC. This chain links TRBV4-1 with TRBJ1-2, with TRBD1 matching 12 bases. After removal of 3 bases from V and 6 bases from J, the junction contained 11 bases not matched to a gene. The germline CDR1 and CDR2 sequences are MGHRA and YSYEKL. The CDR3 sequence is 17 residues long.